The clone carrying this TCR beta chain was seen a handful of times. These data belong to a study of T cells in narcolepsy. CDR3 length equals 13 residues. Germline V gene data show CDR1 as MDHEN and CDR2 as SYDVKM. The V gene lost 7 bases and the J gene lost 5 bases, with 14 bases spanning the gap. TCRdb's copy holds only in-frame clones and misses some; the assay was immunoSEQ multiplex PCR. Among over 30,000 clones listed, around 85% were seen once. The receptor was isolated from a human donor with narcolepsy. Specimen: CD45RA- memory CD4+ T cells from PBMCs. The chain joins TRBV28 to TRBJ1-1, with a weak D call TRBD1 (6 bases). CDR3 DNA sequence: TGTGCCAGCACCCCTCCACAGGGAACTGAAGCTTTCTTT. Protein product: CASTPPQGTEAFF.